This TCR beta chain was profiled in a study of blood T cell repertoires in COVID-19. As for the study in general: Sites in the United States, Italy and Spain provided acute and convalescent COVID-19 samples. T cells, B-cell-depleted T cells, or PBMCs provided the cDNA or gDNA that served as material.

This CDR3 has 12 amino acids. Germline CDR1 is MNHEY and CDR2 is SMNVEV (reference sequence). The V gene lost 0 bases and the J gene lost 9 bases, with 6 bases spanning the gap. Per the authors' pipeline: How many nucleated cells were present was estimated from reference gene primer amplification. Profiled with immunoSEQ multiplex PCR; TCRdb holds only in-frame clones, not every one. V and J calls and clone size are copied from that table; D and trimming were computed from the DNA. The data contain around 390,000 clones, around nine tenths of them singletons. The sample holds a few counts of this clone. Participant reports of clinical history set cohort assignment.

Sequencing was done on a sample of PBMCs or T cells enriched from blood (not recorded which). V and J are TRBV27 and TRBJ2-1, with D possibly matching TRBD2 (5 bases). The clonotype was recovered from a woman in her fifties or sixties who had recovered from COVID-19. The CDR3 DNA reads TGTGCCAGCAGTTTATCGGGGAGTGAGCAGTTCTTC. Translated, it gives CASSLSGSEQFF.